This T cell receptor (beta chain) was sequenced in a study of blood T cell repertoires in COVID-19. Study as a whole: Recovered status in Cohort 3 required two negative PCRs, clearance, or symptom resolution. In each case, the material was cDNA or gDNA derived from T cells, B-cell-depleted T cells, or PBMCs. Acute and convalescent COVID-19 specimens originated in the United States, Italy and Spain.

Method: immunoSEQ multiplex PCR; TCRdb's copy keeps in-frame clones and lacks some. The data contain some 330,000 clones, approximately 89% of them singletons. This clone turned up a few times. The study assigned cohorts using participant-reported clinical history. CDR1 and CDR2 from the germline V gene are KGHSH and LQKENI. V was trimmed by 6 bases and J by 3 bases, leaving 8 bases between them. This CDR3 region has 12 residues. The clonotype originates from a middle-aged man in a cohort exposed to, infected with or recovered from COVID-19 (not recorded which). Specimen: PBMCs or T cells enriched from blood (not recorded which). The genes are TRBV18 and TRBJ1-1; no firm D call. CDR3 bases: TGTGCCAGCTCTATCCAGGACACTGAAGCTTTCTTT. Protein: CASSIQDTEAFF.